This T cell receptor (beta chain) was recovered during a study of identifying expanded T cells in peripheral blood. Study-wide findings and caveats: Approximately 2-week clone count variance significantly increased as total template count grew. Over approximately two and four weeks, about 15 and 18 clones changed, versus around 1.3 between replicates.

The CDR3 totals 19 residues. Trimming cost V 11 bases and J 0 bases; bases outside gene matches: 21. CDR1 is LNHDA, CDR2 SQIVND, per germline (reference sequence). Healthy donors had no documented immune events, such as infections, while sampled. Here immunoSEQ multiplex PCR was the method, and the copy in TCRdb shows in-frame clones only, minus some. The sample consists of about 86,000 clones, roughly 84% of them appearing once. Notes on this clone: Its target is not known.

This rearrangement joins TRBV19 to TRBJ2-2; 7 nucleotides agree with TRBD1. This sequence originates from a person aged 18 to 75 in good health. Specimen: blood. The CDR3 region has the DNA TGTGCCCCCCCCGAACAGACAGGGTCTAACCCCACGAACACCGGGGAGCTGTTTTTT. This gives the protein CAPPEQTGSNPTNTGELFF.